Presented here are 12 T cell receptor beta chains from one specimen sequenced in a study of blood T cell repertoires in COVID-19. Only in-frame clones appear in the TCRdb table, and some are missing; sequencing was by immunoSEQ multiplex PCR. The sample consists of about 50,000 clones, 91% of them appearing once. Sequencing used peripheral blood. Receptors originate from a man in his fifties or sixties with active COVID-19.

The chain is built from TRBV15 and TRBJ1-5; 9 nucleotides align to TRBD1. The germline gives CDR1 LNHNV, CDR2 YYDKDF (reference sequence). CDR3 length equals 19 residues. Trimming removed 5 bases from V and 0 bases from J; junction bases left unmatched: 14. The CDR3 loop is CATSGTPGQGLYSNQPQHF. The CDR3 region has the DNA TGTGCCACCAGCGGAACACCGGGACAGGGCCTTTATAGCAATCAGCCCCAGCATTTT.

This rearrangement joins TRBV18 to TRBJ1-1; D remains ambiguous. The ends were cut back, 2 bases at V and 8 bases at J, with 27 bases in the middle. The CDR3 length is 18 residues. The V gene's germline CDR1 is KGHSH and CDR2 LQKENI. The CDR3 nucleotides are TGTGCCAGCTCACCAGTGGCTCTCGGTAAGACTATTCGCGTAGAAGCTTTCTTT. Its translation is CASSPVALGKTIRVEAFF.

The genes are TRBV7-6 and TRBJ1-4, with TRBD1 matching over 8 bases. Germline V gene lookup returns CDR1 SGHVS and CDR2 FNYEAQ. J lost 5 bases, V lost 1 base, and 6 bases had no gene match. CDR3 length equals 16 residues. CDR3 sequence: CASSLDTGTGNEKLFF. In DNA, the CDR3 is TGTGCCAGCAGCTTAGATACCGGGACAGGCAATGAAAAACTGTTTTTT.

The V call is TRBV2, the J call TRBJ2-1, with 8 bases fitting TRBD2. V lost 2 bases and J lost 8; bases outside the gene matches: 14. CDR3 length: 17 residues. Germline-derived CDR1 and CDR2 are SNHLY and FYNNEI. The CDR3 DNA is TGTGCCAGCAGTGAATCAAAGCGACTAGCGAAGGGTTATGAGCAGTTCTTC. It yields the protein CASSESKRLAKGYEQFF.

V is TRBV5-1 and J is TRBJ2-3; D is undetermined. With 3 bases removed from V and 2 bases from J, the gap between germline ends came to 4 bases. This CDR3 is built from 12 residues. CDR1 and CDR2 (germline): SGHRS, YFSETQ. The DNA for the CDR3 is TGCGCCAGCAGCTCTTACACAGATACGCAGTATTTT. Translation: CASSSYTDTQYF.

The chain couples TRBV30 to TRBJ1-5; no reliable D call. Looked up from germline, CDR1 is GTSNPN and CDR2 is SVGIG (reference sequence). The length of the CDR3 is 14 residues. Trimming stripped 2 bases from V and 3 bases from J, with 11 bases between. The CDR3 protein is CAWSYTKTNQPQHF. CDR3 nucleotide sequence: TGTGCCTGGAGTTACACAAAAACCAATCAGCCCCAGCATTTT.

The chain is built from TRBV19 and TRBJ1-5, with a possible D match to TRBD1 (6 bases). Germline lookup yields CDR1 LNHDA and CDR2 SQIVND (reference sequence). The CDR3 extends over 15 amino acids. The germline V and J ends were trimmed by 7 bases and 3 bases, with 16 bases remaining between them. The CDR3 reads CASTLEGGYNQPQHF. The CDR3 DNA is TGTGCCAGTACCCTAGAGGGGGGGTACAATCAGCCCCAGCATTTT.

This chain links TRBV7-2 with TRBJ2-3, with D hard to call. Germline CDR1 reads SGHTA; CDR2 reads FQGNSA. CDR3 length equals 15 residues. The V and J ends lost 1 base and 6 bases respectively, with 14 bases between them. CDR3 amino acids: CASSLVFGNTDTQYF. The CDR3 DNA reads TGTGCCAGCAGCTTAGTGTTCGGTAATACGGATACGCAGTATTTT.

V gene TRBV7-2 combines with J gene TRBJ2-3; D might be TRBD2 (6 bases). The CDR3 consists of 14 residues. V was trimmed by 2 bases and J by 7 bases, leaving 13 bases between them. CDR1 and CDR2 (germline): SGHTA, FQGNSA. This chain's CDR3 is CASSLLVAANTQYF. CDR3 in DNA: TGTGCCAGCAGCTTACTGGTAGCGGCTAATACGCAGTATTTT.

V gene TRBV10-3 combines with J gene TRBJ1-1; D is unclear. The ends were cut back, 2 bases at V and 1 base at J, with 5 bases in the middle. Germline CDR1 and CDR2: ENHRY and SYGVKD. The CDR3 length is 13 residues. CDR3 bases: TGTGCCATCAGTGAGAACAGGAACACTGAAGCTTTCTTT. Its translation: CAISENRNTEAFF.

The chain employs TRBV3-1 (or the pseudogene TRBV3-2) and TRBJ2-4, with a tentative D call TRBD2 (6 bases). The CDR3 has 15 residues. The V gene lost 4 bases and the J gene lost 0 bases, with 10 bases spanning the gap. Germline assignment: CDR1 LGHDT and CDR2 YNNKEL (reference sequence). The CDR3 region has the DNA TGTGCCAGCAGCCCCAGCGGGCTAGCCAAAAACATTCAGTACTTC. Its protein is CASSPSGLAKNIQYF.

This chain uses TRBV7-6 with TRBJ2-7; D ambiguous. The V end was cut by 1 base, the J end by 3 bases, with 13 bases between. CDR1 is SGHVS and CDR2 is FNYEAQ in the germline V gene. There are 15 residues in the CDR3. The CDR3 coding sequence is TGTGCCAGCAGCTTAGAGCCACTGCGGATCTACGAGCAGTACTTC. This codes for CASSLEPLRIYEQYF.